A single TCR beta chain is shown here with its context. Authors' data handling: Counts of nucleated cells, estimated from reference gene primer amplification, were obtained. Using immunoSEQ multiplex PCR, the repertoire was profiled, and TCRdb retains in-frame clones only, with some absent. V, J and clone size were drawn from that table, and D and trimming were deduced from the DNA. The sample records roughly 100,000 clones, more than 70% being singletons. This record belongs to a study of blood T cell repertoires in COVID-19. Study details: Sites across the United States, Italy and Spain contributed samples from acute and convalescent COVID-19. PBMCs, B-cell-depleted T cells, or T cells provided the cDNA or gDNA that made up the material.

This receptor was obtained from a human donor in a cohort sampled during active COVID-19. Sequencing was carried out using peripheral blood.

The CDR3 bases are TGTGCCAGCAGCAAGAGGACCCAGGGGGTTCGTTATGGCTACACCTTC. Encoded protein: CASSKRTQGVRYGYTF. The rearrangement uses TRBV4-2 and TRBJ1-2; TRBD1 matches 7 bases. Germline loops: CDR1 LGHNA, CDR2 YNFKEQ. The CDR3 runs to 16 residues. Losses at the gene ends were 5 bases for V and 5 bases for J; bases not matched to a gene: 14.